What follows describes a single T cell receptor beta chain. Its antigen remains unknown. The V end lost 4 bases, the J end lost 0 bases, and 12 bases lay between the germline ends. Germline lookup yields CDR1 SQVTM and CDR2 ANQGSEA. The CDR3 loop spans 14 amino acids. TCRdb re-derived calls from the 5' RACE reads in MiXCR, one entry per CDR3 protein. The data contain 500,000 to 650,000 distinct CDR3 sequences, 20% to 25% of them seen just once; the ten biggest clones take up about 0.5%. The record originates from a study of identical twins. Study-level points and caveats: Abundant beta clonotypes from cord blood had fewer insertions, unlike memory repertoires, which showed none. The study found excess low generation probability among twin-shared out-of-frame alpha sequences. Surplus twin overlap in beta out-of-frame sequences was less pronounced.

The sample was also linked to a second study, of yellow fever vaccine responses in identical twins.

This sequence originates from a woman aged 18-29 years in good health. The sequenced material came from CD4+ T cells sorted from blood. This chain connects TRBV29-1 to TRBJ1-2; weak D call: TRBD1 (5 bases). The CDR3 is CSVGGEQSNYGYTF. DNA of the CDR3: TGCAGCGTTGGGGGGGAACAATCTAACTATGGCTACACCTTC.